The next 21 T cell receptor beta chains were all read from a single sample in a study of T cells in Graves' hyperthyroidism and ophthalmopathy. TCR beta CDR3 region amplification was performed from RNA transcripts. Carried out on the TCR CDR3, a first-round RT-PCR used the HTBI primer set. Each CDR3 protein is one row after TCRdb ran MiXCR on the multiplex PCR reads. The sample lists about 620,000 distinct CDR3 sequences, roughly 16% seen once, with around 4% in the top ten. The sequenced sample was blood. These receptors all come from a woman younger than 45 with Graves' hyperthyroidism.

There are many counts of this clonotype. J is TRBJ2-7 and V is TRBV20-1; TRBD2 aligns across 8 bases. CDR1 and CDR2 from the germline V gene are DFQATT and SNEGSKA (reference sequence). The CDR3 spans 14 residues. With V trimmed by 6 bases and J by 2 bases, 9 bases remained unmatched. CDR3: CSAAPSGRPYEQYF. For the CDR3, the DNA is TGCAGTGCCGCTCCCAGCGGGAGACCCTACGAGCAGTACTTC.

This clonotype was observed at least ten times. The chain employs TRBV6-1 and TRBJ1-5; no definite D call. CDR1 is MNHNS, CDR2 SASEGT, per germline. V shed 6 bases and J shed 1 base, with 16 bases lying between them. There are 16 residues in the CDR3. CDR3 sequence reads: CASRRGLSTSNQPQHF. In DNA form, the CDR3 reads TGTGCCAGCAGGAGAGGGTTGAGTACCAGCAATCAGCCCCAGCATTTT.

The rearrangement links TRBV6-1 to TRBJ2-5, with D possibly called TRBD1 or TRBD2 (5 bases each). The V end lost 5 bases, the J end lost 5 bases, and 18 bases lay between the germline ends. CDR3 length: 15 amino acids. Germline V lookup: CDR1 MNHNS, CDR2 SASEGT. The CDR3 sequence: CASSPGRNTPETQYF. The CDR3 DNA sequence: TGTGCCAGCAGTCCGGGACGGAACACCCCTGAGACCCAGTACTTC.

The V call is TRBV6-1, the J call TRBJ2-5, with D hard to call. The V and J ends lost 5 bases and 1 base respectively, with 11 bases between them. The CDR3 runs to 14 residues. The V gene's germline CDR1 is MNHNS and CDR2 SASEGT. The CDR3 DNA reads as TGTGCCAGCAGTCCTCGACTGTTCCAAGAGACCCAGTACTTC. It translates to CASSPRLFQETQYF.

Written as DNA, the CDR3 is TGTGCCAGCAGCCCTCAGGGGGTGATCACTGAAGCTTTCTTT. Amino acids: CASSPQGVITEAFF. V gene TRBV11-3 combines with J gene TRBJ1-1; 7 nucleotides match TRBD1. This CDR3 is built from 14 residues. Per germline, CDR1 SGHNT and CDR2 YENEEA. The junction had 7 bases not matched to a gene; V was cut back by 5 bases and J by 4 bases.

This clonotype has at least ten counts. The chain recombines TRBV12-3 or TRBV12-4 with TRBJ1-1, with D perhaps TRBD1 (6 bases). The CDR3 consists of 15 residues. Trimming removed 6 bases at V and 3 bases at J, with 17 bases between. CDR3 DNA sequence: TGTGCCAGCAGGTTTGATGGGGGCCGGTACACTGAAGCTTTCTTT. Protein sequence: CASRFDGGRYTEAFF.

This clonotype was detected many times. This chain connects TRBV6-6 to TRBJ2-1; TRBD2 matches at 10 bases. This CDR3 is 18 amino acids long. J lost 10 bases, V lost 0 bases, and 15 bases had no gene match. Germline CDR1 and CDR2: MNHNY and SVGAGI (reference sequence). In DNA, the CDR3 is TGTGCCAGCAGTTACTCACGCGGAGCGGGAGGGCCGCGAATAGAGCAGTTCTTC. Its translation is CASSYSRGAGGPRIEQFF.

This clonotype was seen at least ten times. The CDR3 here is CASSIPRFREQETQYF. The DNA for the CDR3 is TGTGCCAGCAGCATACCCCGTTTCAGGGAACAAGAGACCCAGTACTTC. This chain joins TRBV7-9 and TRBJ2-5, with D perhaps matching TRBD1 (5 bases). V lost 5 bases, J lost 2 bases, and 18 bases lay in between. The length of the CDR3 is 16 residues. Germline lookup yields CDR1 SEHNR and CDR2 FQNEAQ (reference sequence).

This clonotype was picked up many times. This chain's CDR3 is CSVEQWRRPAVNIQYF. In DNA, the CDR3 is TGCAGCGTTGAACAGTGGCGGAGGCCGGCAGTTAACATTCAGTACTTC. The V and J genes are TRBV29-1 and TRBJ2-4; perhaps TRBD2 as D (5 bases). Germline loops: CDR1 SQVTM, CDR2 ANQGSEA. Between the trimmed V and J ends, which lost 2 bases and 7 bases, there was a span of 21 bases. CDR3 length: 16 amino acids.

This clonotype was seen more than once but under ten times. The chain couples TRBV27 to TRBJ2-7; 9 bases are a match to TRBD1. CDR3 length equals 15 residues. J was trimmed by 4 bases and V by 4 bases; bases with no gene match: 8. Germline CDR1 reads MNHEY; CDR2 reads SMNVEV (reference sequence). The CDR3 sequence is CASSYGQGTGYEQYF. The CDR3 DNA sequence: TGTGCCAGCAGTTACGGACAGGGGACCGGGTACGAGCAGTACTTC.

This clonotype has a count of ten or more. The chain employs TRBV27 and TRBJ2-7; 9 bases are shared with TRBD2. Trimming took 4 bases from V and 2 from J; bases not matched to a gene: 6. The CDR3 is made up of 15 amino acids. Per the germline V gene, CDR1 is MNHEY and CDR2 is SMNVEV (reference sequence). This CDR3 is CASSSLAGLTYEQYF. CDR3 sequence (DNA): TGTGCCAGCAGTTCCCTAGCGGGGTTAACCTACGAGCAGTACTTC.

In this sample, this clonotype turned up many times. This sequence joins TRBV28 and TRBJ2-3; tentative D call: TRBD2 (6 bases). The CDR3 consists of 16 residues. CDR1 is MDHEN and CDR2 is SYDVKM in the germline V gene. V dropped 2 bases and J dropped 4 bases, with 16 bases sitting between them. The CDR3 coding sequence is TGTGCCAGCAGTTTACTAGGCGGGATAGCGGCAGATACGCAGTATTTT. It yields the protein CASSLLGGIAADTQYF.

This clonotype was counted ten times or more. The chain couples TRBV3-1 to TRBJ1-1, with D perhaps TRBD1 (5 bases). CDR1 is LGHDT and CDR2 is YNNKEL in the germline V gene (reference sequence). The CDR3 spans 14 residues. V lost 4 bases, J lost 4 bases, and 13 bases lay in between. CDR3 bases: TGTGCCAGCAGCCTAGGTCTGGGGGTCACTGAAGCTTTCTTT. Its protein product is CASSLGLGVTEAFF. The complete variable domain, with remaining parts taken from reference TRBV3-1 and TRBJ1-1, reads DTAVSQTPKYLVTQMGNDKSIKCEQNLGHDTMYWYKQDSKKFLKIMFSYNNKELIINETVPNRFSPKSPDKAHLNLHINSLELGDSAVYFCASSLGLGVTEAFFGQGTRLTVV.

This clonotype has just a few counts. This chain links TRBV7-2 with TRBJ2-3; D uncertain. CDR1 SGHTA and CDR2 FQGNSA come from the germline V gene. V was cut by 1 base and J by 0 bases, with 5 bases left in between. The CDR3 length is 14 residues. The DNA for the CDR3 is TGTGCCAGCAGCTTAGAATTTAGCACAGATACGCAGTATTTT. Protein: CASSLEFSTDTQYF.

V gene TRBV20-1 combines with J gene TRBJ1-1; D perhaps matches TRBD1 (5 bases). CDR1 is DFQATT and CDR2 is SNEGSKA in the germline V gene (reference sequence). The ends were cut back, 3 bases at V and 0 bases at J, with 14 bases in the middle. The length of the CDR3 is 15 residues. Written as DNA, the CDR3 is TGCAGTGCTAGTACTGGACATCAAATGAACACTGAAGCTTTCTTT. Translated, it gives CSASTGHQMNTEAFF.

This clonotype occurred many times. This sequence joins TRBV6-1 and TRBJ1-2; TRBD1 is a possible D gene (5 bases). Trimming removed 7 bases at V and 5 bases at J, with 14 bases between. The germline V gene has CDR1 MNHNS and CDR2 SASEGT. CDR3 length: 13 residues. The CDR3 DNA reads TGTGCCAGCACAAAGGGGAGGGTTTATGGCTACACCTTC. This sequence encodes CASTKGRVYGYTF.

This clonotype was seen ten or more times. V is TRBV11-2 and J is TRBJ2-5; 11 bases are shared with TRBD2. The V gene's germline CDR1 is SGHAT and CDR2 FQNNGV. The CDR3 is 18 residues long. V shed 3 bases, J shed 2 bases, and the junction held 11 bases outside the gene matches. Here the CDR3 reads CASSLELAGVGFQETQYF. DNA for the CDR3: TGTGCCAGCAGCTTGGAACTAGCGGGAGTCGGATTTCAAGAGACCCAGTACTTC.

This clonotype was found many times. J is TRBJ2-3 and V is TRBV3-1; no reliable D call. Germline V lookup: CDR1 LGHDT, CDR2 YNNKEL (reference sequence). This CDR3 has 15 residues. The ends were cut back, 0 bases at V and 5 bases at J, with 12 bases in the middle. CDR3 bases: TGTGCCAGCAGCCAAGACGACACACAGAAAGATACGCAGTATTTT. This gives the protein CASSQDDTQKDTQYF.

This clonotype came up many times. This chain joins TRBV28 and TRBJ2-7; D uncertain. This CDR3 is 12 amino acids long. Germline V gene sequence: CDR1 MDHEN, CDR2 SYDVKM. Trimming took off 8 bases at V and 2 bases at J, with 10 bases between the two ends. The CDR3 DNA reads TGTGCCAGCCGCAACTACCCCTACGAGCAGTACTTC. Translation: CASRNYPYEQYF.

There are many counts of this clonotype. J is TRBJ1-1 and V is TRBV27, with D maybe TRBD1 (5 bases). This CDR3 has 13 residues. The germline gives CDR1 MNHEY, CDR2 SMNVEV (reference sequence). V lost 6 bases, J lost 5 bases, and 13 bases lay in between. Written as DNA, the CDR3 is TGTGCCAGCAGACCGGGACCGGGGACTGAAGCTTTCTTT. This sequence encodes CASRPGPGTEAFF.

The V gene is TRBV4-3, the J gene TRBJ2-3; D unclear. Germline V gives CDR1 LGHNA, CDR2 YSLEER. The CDR3 totals 17 residues. The V end lost 0 bases, the J end lost 4 bases, and 17 bases lay between the germline ends. The CDR3 DNA follows: TGCGCCAGCAGCCAAGATCTAGGGATGATAGTTGCAGATACGCAGTATTTT. It translates to CASSQDLGMIVADTQYF.